This record concerns one T cell receptor (beta chain) sequence. This specimen belongs to a study of T cells in Graves' hyperthyroidism and ophthalmopathy. Trimming cost V 5 bases and J 0 bases; bases outside gene matches: 5. Germline CDR1 reads MNHNS; CDR2 reads SASEGT. The CDR3 length is 15 residues. Patients were excluded for uncontrolled infection, other autoimmune disease, pregnancy or lactation. Clinical symptoms, serum thyroxine, TRAb, thyroid ultrasound and orbital computed tomography informed diagnoses. RNA transcripts gave rise to amplified TCR beta CDR3 regions. Carried out on the TCR CDR3, a first-round RT-PCR used the HTBI primer set. TCRdb called the multiplex PCR reads again in MiXCR, with one record for every CDR3 protein. The table lists 660,000 or so distinct CDR3 sequences, 45% of them singletons, with less than 9% in the top ten.

Sample: peripheral blood or thyroid tissue (not recorded which). The chain joins TRBV6-1 to TRBJ1-1; TRBD1 agrees at 8 bases. The TCR originated in an adult man with Graves' disease, either hyperthyroidism or ophthalmopathy (not recorded which). As DNA, the CDR3 is TGTGCCAGCAGTATCCGGACAGGGTTGAACACTGAAGCTTTCTTT. Translated: CASSIRTGLNTEAFF.